This T cell receptor (beta chain) was sequenced for a study of blood T cell repertoires in COVID-19. Study-level information: Some COVID-19 samples were acute and others convalescent; all came from the United States, Italy and Spain. From T cells, B-cell-depleted T cells, or PBMCs came the material, which was cDNA or gDNA.

The CDR3 spans 18 residues. In the study's own analysis: The assay estimated nucleated cells by amplifying reference gene primers. Measured with immunoSEQ multiplex PCR; TCRdb has only the in-frame clones, and not every one. That table supplies the V and J calls and clone size; D and trimming were determined from the DNA. The sample includes tens of thousands of clones, 80% to 90% of them seen just once. The receptor was derived from a human donor with active COVID-19. The donor label of this sample is uncertain. The chain joins TRBV21-1 to TRBJ2-1; the table's D call TRBD2 went unverified against the DNA. TRBV21-1 represents a pseudogene. Sample: peripheral blood. CDR3 nucleotide sequence: TGTGCCAGCAGCAAAGCGCTTTGGAGGGCGGCCCAGTACAATGAGCAGTTCTTC. It codes for CASSKALWRAAQYNEQFF.